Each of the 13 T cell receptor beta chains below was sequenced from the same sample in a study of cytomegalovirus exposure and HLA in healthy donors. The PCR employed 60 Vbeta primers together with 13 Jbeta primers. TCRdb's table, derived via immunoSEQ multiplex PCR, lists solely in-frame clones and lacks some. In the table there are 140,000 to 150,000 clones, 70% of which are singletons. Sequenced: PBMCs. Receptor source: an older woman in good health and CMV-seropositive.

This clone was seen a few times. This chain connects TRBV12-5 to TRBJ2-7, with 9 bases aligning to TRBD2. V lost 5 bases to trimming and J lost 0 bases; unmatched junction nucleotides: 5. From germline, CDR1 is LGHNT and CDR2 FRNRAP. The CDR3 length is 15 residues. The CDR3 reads CASGTSGRNSYEQYF. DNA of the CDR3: TGTGCTAGTGGTACAAGCGGGAGGAACTCCTACGAGCAGTACTTC.

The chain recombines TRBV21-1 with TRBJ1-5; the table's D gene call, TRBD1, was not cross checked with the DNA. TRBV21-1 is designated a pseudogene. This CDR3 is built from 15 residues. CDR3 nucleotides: TGTGCCAGTTCGACAGGGGGCCCCTCCAATCAGCCCCAGCATTTT. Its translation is CASSTGGPSNQPQHF.

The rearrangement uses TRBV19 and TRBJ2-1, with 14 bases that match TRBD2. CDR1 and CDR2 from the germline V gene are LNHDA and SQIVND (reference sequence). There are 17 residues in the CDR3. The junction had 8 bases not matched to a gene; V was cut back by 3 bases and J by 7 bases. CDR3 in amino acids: CASSIGTSGGSRNEQFF. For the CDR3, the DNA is TGTGCCAGTAGTATTGGGACTAGCGGGGGATCCCGAAATGAGCAGTTCTTC.

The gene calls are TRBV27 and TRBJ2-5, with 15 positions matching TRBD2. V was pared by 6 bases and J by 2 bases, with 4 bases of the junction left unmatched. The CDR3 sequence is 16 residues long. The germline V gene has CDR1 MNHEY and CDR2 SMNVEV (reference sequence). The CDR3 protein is CASSLGLAGGQETQYF. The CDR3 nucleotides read TGTGCCAGCAGCCTGGGACTAGCGGGAGGTCAAGAGACCCAGTACTTC.

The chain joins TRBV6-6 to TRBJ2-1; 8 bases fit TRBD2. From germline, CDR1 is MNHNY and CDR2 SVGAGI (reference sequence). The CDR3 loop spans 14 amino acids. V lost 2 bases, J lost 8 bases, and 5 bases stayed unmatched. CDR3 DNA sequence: TGTGCCAGCAGTTACGACGCGGGAGGATATGAGCAGTTCTTC. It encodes CASSYDAGGYEQFF.

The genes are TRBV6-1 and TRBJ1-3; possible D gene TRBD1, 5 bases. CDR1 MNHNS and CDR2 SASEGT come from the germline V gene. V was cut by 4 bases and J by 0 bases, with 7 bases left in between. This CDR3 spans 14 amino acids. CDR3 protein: CASSGGFSGNTIYF. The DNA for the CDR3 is TGTGCCAGCAGTGGGGGCTTCTCTGGAAACACCATATATTTT.

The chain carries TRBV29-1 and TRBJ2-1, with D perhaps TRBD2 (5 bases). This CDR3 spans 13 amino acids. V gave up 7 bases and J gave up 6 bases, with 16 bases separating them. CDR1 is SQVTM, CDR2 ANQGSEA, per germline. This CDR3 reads CSGTRASFNEQFF. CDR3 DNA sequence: TGCAGCGGCACTAGGGCGAGTTTCAATGAGCAGTTCTTC.

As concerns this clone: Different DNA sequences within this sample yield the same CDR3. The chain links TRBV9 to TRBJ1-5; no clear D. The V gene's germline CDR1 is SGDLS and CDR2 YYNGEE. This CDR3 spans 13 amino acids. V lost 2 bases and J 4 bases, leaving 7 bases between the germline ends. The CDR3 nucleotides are TGTGCCAGCAGCGTGACGGGGAATCAGCCCCAGCATTTT. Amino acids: CASSVTGNQPQHF.

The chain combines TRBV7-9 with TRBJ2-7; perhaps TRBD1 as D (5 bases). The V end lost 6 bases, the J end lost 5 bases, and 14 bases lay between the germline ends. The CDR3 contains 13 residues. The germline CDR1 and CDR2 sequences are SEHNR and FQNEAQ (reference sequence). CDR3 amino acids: CASSLSTGNEQYF. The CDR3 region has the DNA TGTGCCAGCAGTCTTTCTACAGGCAACGAGCAGTACTTC. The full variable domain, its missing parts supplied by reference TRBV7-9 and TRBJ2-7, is DTGVSQNPRHKITKRGQNVTFRCDPISEHNRLYWYRQTLGQGPEFLTYFQNEAQLEKSRLLSDRFSAERPKGSFSTLEIQRTEQGDSAMYLCASSLSTGNEQYFGPGTRLTVT.

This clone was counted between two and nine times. CDR3 residues: CASNSWTGEGYEQYF. CDR3 nucleotide sequence: TGCGCCAGCAATTCTTGGACAGGGGAGGGATACGAGCAGTACTTC. The chain links TRBV10-2 to TRBJ2-7; 9 bases match TRBD1. CDR3 size: 15 residues. V dropped 7 bases and J dropped 4; count of bases not matched to a gene: 11. The germline V gene has CDR1 WSHSY and CDR2 SAAADI.

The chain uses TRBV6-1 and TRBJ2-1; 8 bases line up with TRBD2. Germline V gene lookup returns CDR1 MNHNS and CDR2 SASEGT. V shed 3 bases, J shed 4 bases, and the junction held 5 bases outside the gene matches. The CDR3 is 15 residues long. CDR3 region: CASSDGGRPYNEQFF. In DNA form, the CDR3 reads TGTGCCAGCAGTGACGGCGGGAGGCCTTACAATGAGCAGTTCTTC.

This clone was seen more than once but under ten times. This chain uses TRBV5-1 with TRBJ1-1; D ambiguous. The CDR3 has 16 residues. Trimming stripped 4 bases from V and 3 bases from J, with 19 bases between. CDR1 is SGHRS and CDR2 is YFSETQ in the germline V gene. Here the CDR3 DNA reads TGCGCCAGCAGCCCGCAGAGGGCAGGAGGCCACACTGAAGCTTTCTTT. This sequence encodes CASSPQRAGGHTEAFF.

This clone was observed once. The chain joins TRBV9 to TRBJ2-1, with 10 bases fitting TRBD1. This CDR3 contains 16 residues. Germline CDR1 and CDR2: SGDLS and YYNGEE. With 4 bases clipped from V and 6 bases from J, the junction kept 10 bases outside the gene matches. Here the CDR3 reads CASSPASGTGVNEQFF. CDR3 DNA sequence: TGTGCCAGCAGCCCAGCCTCCGGGACAGGGGTCAATGAGCAGTTCTTC.